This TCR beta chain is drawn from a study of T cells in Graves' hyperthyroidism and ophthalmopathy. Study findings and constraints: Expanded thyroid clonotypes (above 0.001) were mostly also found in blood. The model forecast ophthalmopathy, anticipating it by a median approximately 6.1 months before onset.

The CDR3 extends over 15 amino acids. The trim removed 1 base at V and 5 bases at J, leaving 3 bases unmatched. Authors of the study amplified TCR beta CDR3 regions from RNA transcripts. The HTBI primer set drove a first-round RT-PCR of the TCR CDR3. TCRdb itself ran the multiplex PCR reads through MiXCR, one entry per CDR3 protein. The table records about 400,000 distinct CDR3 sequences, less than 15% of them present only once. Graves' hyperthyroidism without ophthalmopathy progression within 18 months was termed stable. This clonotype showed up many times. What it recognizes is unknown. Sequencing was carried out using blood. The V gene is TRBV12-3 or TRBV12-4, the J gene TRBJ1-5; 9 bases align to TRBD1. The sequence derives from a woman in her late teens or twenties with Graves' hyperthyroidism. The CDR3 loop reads CASSLGGQGYQPQHF. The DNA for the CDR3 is TGTGCCAGCAGTTTAGGGGGACAGGGTTATCAGCCCCAGCATTTT.